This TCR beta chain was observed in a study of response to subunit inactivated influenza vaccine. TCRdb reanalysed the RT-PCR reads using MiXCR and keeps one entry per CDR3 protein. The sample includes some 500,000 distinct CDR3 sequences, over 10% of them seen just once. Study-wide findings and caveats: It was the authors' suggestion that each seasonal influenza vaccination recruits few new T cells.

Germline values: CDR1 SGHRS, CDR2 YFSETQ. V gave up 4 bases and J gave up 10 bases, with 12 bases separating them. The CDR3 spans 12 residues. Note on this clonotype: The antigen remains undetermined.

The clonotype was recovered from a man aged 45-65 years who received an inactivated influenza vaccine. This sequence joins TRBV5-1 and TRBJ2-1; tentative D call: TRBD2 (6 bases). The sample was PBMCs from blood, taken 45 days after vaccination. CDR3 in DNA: TGCGCCAGCAGCATGACTAGTGGAGAGCAGTTCTTC. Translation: CASSMTSGEQFF.